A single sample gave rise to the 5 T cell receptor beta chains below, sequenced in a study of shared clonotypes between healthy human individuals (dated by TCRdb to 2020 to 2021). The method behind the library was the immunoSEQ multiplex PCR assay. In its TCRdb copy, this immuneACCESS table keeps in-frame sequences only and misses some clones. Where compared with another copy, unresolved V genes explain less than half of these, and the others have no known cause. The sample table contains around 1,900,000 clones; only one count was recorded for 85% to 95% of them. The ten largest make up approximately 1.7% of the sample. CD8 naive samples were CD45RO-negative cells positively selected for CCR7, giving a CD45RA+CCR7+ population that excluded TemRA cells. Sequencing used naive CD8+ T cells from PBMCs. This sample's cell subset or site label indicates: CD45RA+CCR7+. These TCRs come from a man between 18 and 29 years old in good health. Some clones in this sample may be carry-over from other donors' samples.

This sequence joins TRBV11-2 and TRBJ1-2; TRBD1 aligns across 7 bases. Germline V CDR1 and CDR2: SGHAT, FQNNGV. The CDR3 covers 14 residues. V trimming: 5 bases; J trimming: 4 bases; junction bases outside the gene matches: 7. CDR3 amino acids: CASSPDTGAYGYTF. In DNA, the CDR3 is TGTGCCAGCAGCCCCGATACAGGGGCCTATGGCTACACCTTC.

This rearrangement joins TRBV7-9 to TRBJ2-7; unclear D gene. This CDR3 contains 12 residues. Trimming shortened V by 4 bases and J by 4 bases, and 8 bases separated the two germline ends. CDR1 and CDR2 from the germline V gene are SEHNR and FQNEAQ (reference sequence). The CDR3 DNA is TGTGCCAGCAGCTCACAGCTATACGAGCAGTACTTC. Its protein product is CASSSQLYEQYF.

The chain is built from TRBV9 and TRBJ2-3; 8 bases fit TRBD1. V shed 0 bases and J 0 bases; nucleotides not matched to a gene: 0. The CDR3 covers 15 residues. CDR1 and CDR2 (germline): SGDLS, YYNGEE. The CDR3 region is CASSVDRGSTDTQYF. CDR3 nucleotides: TGTGCCAGCAGCGTAGACAGGGGGAGCACAGATACGCAGTATTTT.

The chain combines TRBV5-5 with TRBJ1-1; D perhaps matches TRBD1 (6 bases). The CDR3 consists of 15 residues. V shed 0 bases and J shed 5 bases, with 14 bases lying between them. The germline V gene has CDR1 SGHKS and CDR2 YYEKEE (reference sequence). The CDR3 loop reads CASSLAQGKTTEAFF. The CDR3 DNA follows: TGTGCCAGCAGCTTGGCCCAGGGGAAAACGACTGAAGCTTTCTTT.

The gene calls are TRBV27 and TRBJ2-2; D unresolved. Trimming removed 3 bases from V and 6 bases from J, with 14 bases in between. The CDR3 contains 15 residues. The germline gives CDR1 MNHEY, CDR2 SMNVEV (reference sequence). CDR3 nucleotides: TGTGCCAGCAGTTTTAGCTGGATGGGTGCCGGGGAGCTGTTTTTT. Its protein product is CASSFSWMGAGELFF.